This T cell receptor beta chain was sequenced for a study of T-cell memory formation after mild COVID-19. In the study overall: The two donors had largely donor-specific TCR clusters. The study, taken as a whole, reports: Mainly in CM and EM were contracting CD4+ clones; CD8+ were in EMRA. That cross-reactive memory joined was suggested by some responding clones appearing in pre-infection memory.

The sample holds a few counts of this clonotype. What it binds is unknown. TCRdb analysed the 5' RACE reads with MiXCR anew, one entry per CDR3 protein. The profile shows 450,000 to 700,000 distinct CDR3 sequences, roughly 18% of them singletons. This clonotype was sampled from an adult woman who had mild COVID-19 (a few samples of this study predate the infection). Cell type and time point are not known. Sample: PBMCs or a T cell subset sorted from them (not recorded which).

DNA for the CDR3: TGTGCCAGCAGCGCCCTACTAGCTTACAATGAGCAGTTCTTC. This translates into CASSALLAYNEQFF. The J gene is TRBJ2-1, the V gene TRBV6-1, with TRBD2 as a possible D gene (6 bases). Trimming removed 6 bases at V and 4 bases at J, with 13 bases between. Germline lookup yields CDR1 MNHNS and CDR2 SASEGT. This CDR3 has 14 residues.